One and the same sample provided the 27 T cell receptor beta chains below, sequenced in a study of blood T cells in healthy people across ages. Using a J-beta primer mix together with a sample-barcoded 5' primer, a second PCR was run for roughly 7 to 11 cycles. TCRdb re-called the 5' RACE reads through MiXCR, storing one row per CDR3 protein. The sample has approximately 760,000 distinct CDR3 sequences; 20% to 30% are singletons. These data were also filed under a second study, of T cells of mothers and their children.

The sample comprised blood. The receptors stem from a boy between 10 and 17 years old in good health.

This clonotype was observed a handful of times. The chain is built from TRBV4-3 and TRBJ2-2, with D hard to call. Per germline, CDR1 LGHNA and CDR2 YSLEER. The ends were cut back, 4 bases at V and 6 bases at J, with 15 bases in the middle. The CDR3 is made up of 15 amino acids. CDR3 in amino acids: CASSPARLQAGELFF. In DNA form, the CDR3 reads TGCGCCAGCAGCCCAGCTCGTCTTCAGGCCGGGGAGCTGTTTTTT.

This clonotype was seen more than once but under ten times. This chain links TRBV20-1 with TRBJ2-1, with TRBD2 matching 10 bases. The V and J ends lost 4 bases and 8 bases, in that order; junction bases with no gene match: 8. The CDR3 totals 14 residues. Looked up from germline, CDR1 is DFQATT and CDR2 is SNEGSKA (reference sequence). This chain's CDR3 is CSATSGRMWDEQFF. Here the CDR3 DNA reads TGCAGTGCTACTAGCGGGAGAATGTGGGATGAGCAGTTCTTC.

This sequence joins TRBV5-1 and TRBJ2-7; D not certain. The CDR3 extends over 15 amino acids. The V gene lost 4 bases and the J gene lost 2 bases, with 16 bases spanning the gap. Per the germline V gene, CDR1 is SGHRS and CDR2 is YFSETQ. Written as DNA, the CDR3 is TGCGCCAGCAGCCCATCGGACGGTACGCCCTACGAGCAGTACTTC. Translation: CASSPSDGTPYEQYF.

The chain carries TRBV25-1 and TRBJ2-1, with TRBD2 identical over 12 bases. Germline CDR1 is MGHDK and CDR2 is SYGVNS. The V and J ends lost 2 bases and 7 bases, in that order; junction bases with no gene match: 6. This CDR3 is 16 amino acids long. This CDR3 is CASSEVLAGGPNEQFF. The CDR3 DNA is TGTGCCAGCAGTGAAGTCCTAGCGGGAGGGCCGAATGAGCAGTTCTTC.

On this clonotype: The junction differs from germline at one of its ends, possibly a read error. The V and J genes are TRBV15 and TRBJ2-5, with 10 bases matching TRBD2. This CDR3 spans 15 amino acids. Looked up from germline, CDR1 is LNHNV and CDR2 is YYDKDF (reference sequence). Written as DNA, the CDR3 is TGTGCCACCAGCATGGGGACTAGCGCAGAAGAGACCCAGTGCTTC. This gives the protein CATSMGTSAEETQCF.

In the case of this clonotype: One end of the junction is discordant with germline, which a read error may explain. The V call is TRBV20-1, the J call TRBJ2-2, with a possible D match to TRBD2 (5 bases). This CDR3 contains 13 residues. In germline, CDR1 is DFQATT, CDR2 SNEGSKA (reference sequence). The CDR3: CSASPGNTGELFF. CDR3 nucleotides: TGCAGCGCTAGCCCTGGGAACACCGGGGAGCTGTTTTTT.

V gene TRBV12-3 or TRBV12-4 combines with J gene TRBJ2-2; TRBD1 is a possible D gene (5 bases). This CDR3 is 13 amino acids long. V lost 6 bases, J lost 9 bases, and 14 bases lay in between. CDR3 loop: CASSEPGFWELFF. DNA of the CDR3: TGTGCCAGCAGCGAACCAGGGTTTTGGGAGCTGTTTTTT.

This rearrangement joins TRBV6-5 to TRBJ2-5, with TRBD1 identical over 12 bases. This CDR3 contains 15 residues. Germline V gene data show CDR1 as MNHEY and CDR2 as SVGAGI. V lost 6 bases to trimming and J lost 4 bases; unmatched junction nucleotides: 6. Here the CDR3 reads CASSYTGQGAETQYF. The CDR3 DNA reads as TGTGCCAGCAGCTACACGGGACAGGGGGCAGAGACCCAGTACTTC.

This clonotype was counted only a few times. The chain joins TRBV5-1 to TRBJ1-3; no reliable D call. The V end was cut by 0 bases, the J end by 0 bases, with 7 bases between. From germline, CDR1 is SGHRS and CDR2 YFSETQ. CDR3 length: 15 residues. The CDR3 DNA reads TGCGCCAGCAGCTTGGACACCGGCTCTGGAAACACCATATATTTT. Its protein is CASSLDTGSGNTIYF.

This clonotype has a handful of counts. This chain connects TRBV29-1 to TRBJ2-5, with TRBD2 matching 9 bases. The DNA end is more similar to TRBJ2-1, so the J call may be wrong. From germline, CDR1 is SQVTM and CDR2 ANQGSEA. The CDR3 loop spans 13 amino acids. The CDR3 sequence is CSVWLAGLYEQFF. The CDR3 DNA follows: TGCAGCGTTTGGCTAGCGGGATTATATGAGCAGTTCTTC.

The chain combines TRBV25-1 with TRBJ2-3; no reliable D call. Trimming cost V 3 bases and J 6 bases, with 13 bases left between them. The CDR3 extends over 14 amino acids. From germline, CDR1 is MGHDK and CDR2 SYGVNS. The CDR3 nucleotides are TGTGCCAGCAGTGAGGGCCGTTCTGGGGATACGCAGTATTTT. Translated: CASSEGRSGDTQYF.

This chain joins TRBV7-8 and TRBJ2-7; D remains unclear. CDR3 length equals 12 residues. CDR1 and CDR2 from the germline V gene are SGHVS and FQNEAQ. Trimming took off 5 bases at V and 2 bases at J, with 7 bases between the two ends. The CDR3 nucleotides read TGTGCCAGCAGCCACCTCACCTACGAGCAGTACTTC. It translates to CASSHLTYEQYF. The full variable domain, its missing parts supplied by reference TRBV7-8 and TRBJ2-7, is GAGVSQSPRYKVAKRGQDVALRCDPISGHVSLFWYQQALGQGPEFLTYFQNEAQLDKSGLPSDRFFAERPEGSVSTLKIQRTQQEDSAVYLCASSHLTYEQYFGPGTRLTVT.

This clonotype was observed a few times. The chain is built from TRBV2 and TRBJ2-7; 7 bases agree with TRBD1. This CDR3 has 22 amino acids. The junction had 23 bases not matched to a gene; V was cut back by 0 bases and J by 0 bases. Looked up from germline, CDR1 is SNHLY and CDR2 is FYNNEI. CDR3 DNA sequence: TGTGCCAGCAGTGAAGCGCTTCTAATCGGCCGGGGTAGGGGACAGCGCTCCTACGAGCAGTACTTC. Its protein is CASSEALLIGRGRGQRSYEQYF.

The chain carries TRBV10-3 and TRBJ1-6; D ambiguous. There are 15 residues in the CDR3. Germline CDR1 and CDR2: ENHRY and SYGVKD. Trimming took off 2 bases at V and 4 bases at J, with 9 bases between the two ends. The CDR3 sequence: CAISENEVYNSPLHF. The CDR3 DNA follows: TGTGCCATCAGTGAGAACGAGGTTTATAATTCACCCCTCCACTTT.

In nucleotides, the CDR3 is TGTGCCAGCAGTTTTACGGACGGCTCTGGAAACACCATATATTTT. It yields the protein CASSFTDGSGNTIYF. V is TRBV6-6 and J is TRBJ1-3, with no clear D. Germline V gene sequence: CDR1 MNHNY, CDR2 SVGAGI (reference sequence). Trimming pared 4 bases from V and 0 bases from J, leaving 10 bases between. The CDR3 loop spans 15 amino acids.

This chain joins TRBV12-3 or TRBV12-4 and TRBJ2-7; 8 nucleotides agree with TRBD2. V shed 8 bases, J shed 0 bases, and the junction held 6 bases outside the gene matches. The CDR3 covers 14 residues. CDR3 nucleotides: TGTGCCAGCTGTTCCGGGACTAGCTCCTACGAGCAGTACTTC. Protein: CASCSGTSSYEQYF.

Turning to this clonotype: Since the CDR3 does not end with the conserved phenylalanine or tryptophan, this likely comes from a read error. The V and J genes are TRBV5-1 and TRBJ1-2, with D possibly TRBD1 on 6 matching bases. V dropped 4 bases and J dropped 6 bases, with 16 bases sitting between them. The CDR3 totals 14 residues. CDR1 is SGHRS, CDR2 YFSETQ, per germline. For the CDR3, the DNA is TGCGCCAGCAGCATCCTACCAGGGGAGGATGGCTACACCCTC. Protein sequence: CASSILPGEDGYTL.

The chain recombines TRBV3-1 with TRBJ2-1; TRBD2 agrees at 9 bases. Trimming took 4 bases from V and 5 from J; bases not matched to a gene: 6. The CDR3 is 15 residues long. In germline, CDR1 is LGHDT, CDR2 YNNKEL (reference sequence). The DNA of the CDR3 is TGTGCCAGCAGCCTGCGAGCGGGGGGACACAATGAGCAGTTCTTC. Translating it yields CASSLRAGGHNEQFF.

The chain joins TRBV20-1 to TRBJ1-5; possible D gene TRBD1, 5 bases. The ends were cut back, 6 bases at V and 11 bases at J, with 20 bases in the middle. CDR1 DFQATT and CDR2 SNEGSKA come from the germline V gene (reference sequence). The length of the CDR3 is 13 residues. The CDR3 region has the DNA TGCAGTGCCACCCGACAGCCTCAAGGATCCCAGCATTTT. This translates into CSATRQPQGSQHF.

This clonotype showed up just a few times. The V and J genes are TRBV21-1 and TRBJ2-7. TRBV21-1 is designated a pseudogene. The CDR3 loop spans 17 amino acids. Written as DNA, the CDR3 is TGTGCCAGCAGCACAACAAAACTGGTGGTGGTGGTTTACGAGCAGTACTTC. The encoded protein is CASSTTKLVVVVYEQYF.

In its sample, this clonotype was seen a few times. The chain's CDR3 is CASSFPTGGETQYF. The CDR3 region has the DNA TGTGCCAGCAGCTTCCCGACAGGGGGAGAGACCCAGTACTTC. The chain combines TRBV7-2 with TRBJ2-5, with 9 bases lining up with TRBD1. The germline V gene has CDR1 SGHTA and CDR2 FQGNSA. V shed 3 bases and J 4 bases; nucleotides not matched to a gene: 3. This CDR3 contains 14 residues.

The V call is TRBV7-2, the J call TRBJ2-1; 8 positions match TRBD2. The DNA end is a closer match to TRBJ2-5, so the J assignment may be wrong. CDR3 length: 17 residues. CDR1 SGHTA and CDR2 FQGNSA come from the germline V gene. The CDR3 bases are TGTGCCAGCAGCTTACGTTCGAAGCGGGGGCCCCAAGAGACCCAGTACTTC. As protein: CASSLRSKRGPQETQYF.

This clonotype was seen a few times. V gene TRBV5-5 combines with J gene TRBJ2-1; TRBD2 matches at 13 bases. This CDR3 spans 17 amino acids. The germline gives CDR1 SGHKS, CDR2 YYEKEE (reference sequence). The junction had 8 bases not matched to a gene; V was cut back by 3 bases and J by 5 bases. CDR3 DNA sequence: TGTGCCAGCAGCTCCCGACTCGGACTAGCGGGAGACAATGAGCAGTTCTTC. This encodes CASSSRLGLAGDNEQFF.

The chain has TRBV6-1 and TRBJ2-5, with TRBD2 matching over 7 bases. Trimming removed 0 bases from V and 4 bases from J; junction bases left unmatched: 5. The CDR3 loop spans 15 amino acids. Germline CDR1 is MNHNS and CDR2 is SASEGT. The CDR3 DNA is TGTGCCAGCAGTGAAGCCCGCCTAGCGGTAGAGACCCAGTACTTC. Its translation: CASSEARLAVETQYF.

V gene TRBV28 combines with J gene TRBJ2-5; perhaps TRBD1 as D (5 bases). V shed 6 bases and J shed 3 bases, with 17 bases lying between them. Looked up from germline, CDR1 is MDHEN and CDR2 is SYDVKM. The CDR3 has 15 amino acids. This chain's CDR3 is CASSLPAQVKETQYF. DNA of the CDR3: TGTGCCAGCAGCCTCCCCGCACAGGTTAAAGAGACCCAGTACTTC.

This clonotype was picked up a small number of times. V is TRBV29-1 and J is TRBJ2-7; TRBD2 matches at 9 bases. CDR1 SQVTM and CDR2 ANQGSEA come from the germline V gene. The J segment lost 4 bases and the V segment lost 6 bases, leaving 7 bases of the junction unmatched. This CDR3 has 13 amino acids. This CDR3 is CSVRSLAGYEQYF. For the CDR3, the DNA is TGCAGCGTGAGGTCTCTAGCGGGGTACGAGCAGTACTTC.

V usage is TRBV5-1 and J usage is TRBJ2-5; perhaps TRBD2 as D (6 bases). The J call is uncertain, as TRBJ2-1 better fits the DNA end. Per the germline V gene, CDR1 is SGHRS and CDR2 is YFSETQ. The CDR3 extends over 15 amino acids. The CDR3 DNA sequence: TGCGCCAGCAGCTTGGCCTTGGGGGGCTACAATGAGCAGTTCTTC. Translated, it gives CASSLALGGYNEQFF.